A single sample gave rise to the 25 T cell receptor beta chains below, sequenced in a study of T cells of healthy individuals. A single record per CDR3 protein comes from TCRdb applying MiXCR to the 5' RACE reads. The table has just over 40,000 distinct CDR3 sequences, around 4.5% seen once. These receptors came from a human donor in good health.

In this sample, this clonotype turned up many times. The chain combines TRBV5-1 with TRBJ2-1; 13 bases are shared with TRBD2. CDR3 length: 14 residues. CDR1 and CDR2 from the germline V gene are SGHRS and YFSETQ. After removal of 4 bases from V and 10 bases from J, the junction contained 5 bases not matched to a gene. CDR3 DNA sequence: TGCGCCAGCAGCATGGGACTAGCGGGAACCGAGCAGTTCTTC. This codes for CASSMGLAGTEQFF.

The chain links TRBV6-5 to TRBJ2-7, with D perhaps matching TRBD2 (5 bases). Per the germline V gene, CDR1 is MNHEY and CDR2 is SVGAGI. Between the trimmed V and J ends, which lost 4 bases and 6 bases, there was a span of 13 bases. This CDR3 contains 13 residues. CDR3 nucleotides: TGTGCCAGCAGTTTAGGACGGCGGGCCGAGCAGTACTTC. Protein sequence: CASSLGRRAEQYF.

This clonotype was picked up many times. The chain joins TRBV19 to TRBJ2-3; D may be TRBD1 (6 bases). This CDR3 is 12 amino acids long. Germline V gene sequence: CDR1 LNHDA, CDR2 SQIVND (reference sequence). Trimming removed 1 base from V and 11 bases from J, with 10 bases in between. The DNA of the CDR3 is TGTGCCAGTAGTATAGGGGACATAAGGCAGTATTTT. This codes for CASSIGDIRQYF.

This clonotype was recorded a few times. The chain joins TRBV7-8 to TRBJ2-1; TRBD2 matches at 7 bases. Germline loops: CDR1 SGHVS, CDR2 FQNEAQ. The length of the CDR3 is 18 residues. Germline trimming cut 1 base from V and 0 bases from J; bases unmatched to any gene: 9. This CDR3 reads CASSLVVAGWSSYNEQFF. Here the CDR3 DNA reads TGTGCCAGCAGCTTAGTGGTAGCGGGCTGGAGCTCCTACAATGAGCAGTTCTTC.

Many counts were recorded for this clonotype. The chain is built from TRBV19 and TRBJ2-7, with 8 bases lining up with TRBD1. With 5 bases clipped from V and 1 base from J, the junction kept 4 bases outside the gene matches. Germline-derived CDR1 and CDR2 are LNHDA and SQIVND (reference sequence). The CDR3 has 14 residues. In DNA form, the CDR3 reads TGTGCCAGTAGTCCGGGGACAGGTTCCTACGAGCAGTACTTC. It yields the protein CASSPGTGSYEQYF.

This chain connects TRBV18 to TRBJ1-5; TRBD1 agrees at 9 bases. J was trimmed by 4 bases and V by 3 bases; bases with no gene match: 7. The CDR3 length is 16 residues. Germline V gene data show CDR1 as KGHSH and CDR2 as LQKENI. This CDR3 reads CASSPGTGGRNQPQHF. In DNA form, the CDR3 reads TGTGCCAGCTCACCGGGAACAGGGGGCAGGAATCAGCCCCAGCATTTT.

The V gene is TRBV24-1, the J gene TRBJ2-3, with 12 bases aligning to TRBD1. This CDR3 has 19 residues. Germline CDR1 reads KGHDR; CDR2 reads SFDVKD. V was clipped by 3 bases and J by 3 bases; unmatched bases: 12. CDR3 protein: CATSDHSGQGASGTDTQYF. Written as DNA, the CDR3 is TGTGCCACCAGTGATCATTCGGGACAGGGGGCGTCGGGGACAGATACGCAGTATTTT.

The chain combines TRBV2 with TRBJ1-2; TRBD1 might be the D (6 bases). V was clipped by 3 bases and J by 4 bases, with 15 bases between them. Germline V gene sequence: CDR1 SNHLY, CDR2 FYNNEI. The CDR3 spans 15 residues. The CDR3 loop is CASSEGAGAVYGYTF. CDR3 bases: TGTGCCAGCAGTGAGGGGGCAGGCGCCGTCTATGGCTACACCTTC.

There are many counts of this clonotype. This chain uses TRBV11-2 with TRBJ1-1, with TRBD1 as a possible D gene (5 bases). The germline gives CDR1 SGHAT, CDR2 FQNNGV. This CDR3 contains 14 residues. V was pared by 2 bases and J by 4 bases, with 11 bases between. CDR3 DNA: TGTGCCAGCAGCTTACACCCAAGGGGCACTGAAGCTTTCTTT. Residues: CASSLHPRGTEAFF.

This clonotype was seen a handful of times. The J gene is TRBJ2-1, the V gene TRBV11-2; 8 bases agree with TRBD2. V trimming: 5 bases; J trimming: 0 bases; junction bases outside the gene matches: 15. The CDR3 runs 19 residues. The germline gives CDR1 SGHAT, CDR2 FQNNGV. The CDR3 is CASSSYRRLAKSSYNEQFF. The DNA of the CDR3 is TGTGCCAGCAGCAGTTATCGAAGACTAGCGAAAAGCTCCTACAATGAGCAGTTCTTC.

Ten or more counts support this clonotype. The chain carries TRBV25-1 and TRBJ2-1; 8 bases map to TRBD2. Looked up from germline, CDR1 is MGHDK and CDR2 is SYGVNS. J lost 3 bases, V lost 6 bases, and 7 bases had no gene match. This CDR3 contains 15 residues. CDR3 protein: CASRDFSGNYNEQFF. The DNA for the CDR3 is TGTGCCAGCAGGGATTTTAGCGGGAACTACAATGAGCAGTTCTTC.

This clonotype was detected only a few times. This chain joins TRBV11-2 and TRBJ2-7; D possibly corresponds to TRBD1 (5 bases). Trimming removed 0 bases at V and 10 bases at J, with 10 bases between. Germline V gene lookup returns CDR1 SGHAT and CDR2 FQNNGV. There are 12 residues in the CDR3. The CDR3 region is CASSLESQAQYF. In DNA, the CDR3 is TGTGCCAGCAGCTTAGAATCACAGGCCCAGTACTTC.

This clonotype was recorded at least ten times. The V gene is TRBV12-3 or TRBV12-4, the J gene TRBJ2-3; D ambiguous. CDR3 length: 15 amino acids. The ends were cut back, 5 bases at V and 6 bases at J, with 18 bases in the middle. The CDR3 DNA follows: TGTGCCAGCAGTACCTCGGTTACCCGGCCGGATACGCAGTATTTT. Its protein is CASSTSVTRPDTQYF.

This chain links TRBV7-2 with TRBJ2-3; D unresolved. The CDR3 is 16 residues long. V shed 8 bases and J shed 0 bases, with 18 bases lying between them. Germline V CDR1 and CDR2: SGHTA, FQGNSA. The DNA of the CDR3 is TGTGCCAGCCAACGAACCTACCGGGCTAGCACAGATACGCAGTATTTT. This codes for CASQRTYRASTDTQYF.

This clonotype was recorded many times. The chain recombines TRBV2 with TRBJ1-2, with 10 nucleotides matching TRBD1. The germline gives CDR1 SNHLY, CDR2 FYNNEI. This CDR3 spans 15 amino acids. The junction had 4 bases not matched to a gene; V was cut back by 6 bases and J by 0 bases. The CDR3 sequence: CASRRTGGANYGYTF. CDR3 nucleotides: TGTGCCAGCAGACGGACAGGGGGAGCTAACTATGGCTACACCTTC.

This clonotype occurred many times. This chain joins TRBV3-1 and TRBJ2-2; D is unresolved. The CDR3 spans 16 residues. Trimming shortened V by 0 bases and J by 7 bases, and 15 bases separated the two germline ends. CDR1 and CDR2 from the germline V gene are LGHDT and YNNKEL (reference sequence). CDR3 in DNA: TGTGCCAGCAGCCAAGACCGGGCCCGGGCCAGCGGGGAGCTGTTTTTT. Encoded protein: CASSQDRARASGELFF.

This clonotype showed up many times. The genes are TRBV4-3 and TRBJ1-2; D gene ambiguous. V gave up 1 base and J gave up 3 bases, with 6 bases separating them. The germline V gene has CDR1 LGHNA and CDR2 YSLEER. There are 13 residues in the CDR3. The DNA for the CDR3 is TGCGCCAGCAGCCAAGGACGGCACTATGGCTACACCTTC. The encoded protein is CASSQGRHYGYTF.

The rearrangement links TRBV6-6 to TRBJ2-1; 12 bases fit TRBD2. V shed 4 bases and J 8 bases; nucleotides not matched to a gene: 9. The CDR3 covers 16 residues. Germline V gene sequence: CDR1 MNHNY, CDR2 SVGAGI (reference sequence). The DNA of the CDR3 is TGTGCCAGCAGTTCCCGACTAGCGGGAGTCGAGGATGAGCAGTTCTTC. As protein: CASSSRLAGVEDEQFF.

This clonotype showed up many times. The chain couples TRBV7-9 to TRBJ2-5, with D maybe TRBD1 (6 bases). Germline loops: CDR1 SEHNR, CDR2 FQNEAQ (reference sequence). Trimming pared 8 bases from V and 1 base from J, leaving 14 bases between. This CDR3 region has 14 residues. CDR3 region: CASLGAGIQETQYF. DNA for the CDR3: TGTGCCAGCCTGGGGGCCGGGATCCAAGAGACCCAGTACTTC.

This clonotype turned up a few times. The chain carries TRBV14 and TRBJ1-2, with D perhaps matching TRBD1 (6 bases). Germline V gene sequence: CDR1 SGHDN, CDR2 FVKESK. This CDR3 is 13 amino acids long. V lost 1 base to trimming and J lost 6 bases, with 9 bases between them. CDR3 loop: CASSQVRGNGYTF. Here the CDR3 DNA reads TGTGCCAGCAGCCAAGTAAGGGGGAATGGCTACACCTTC.

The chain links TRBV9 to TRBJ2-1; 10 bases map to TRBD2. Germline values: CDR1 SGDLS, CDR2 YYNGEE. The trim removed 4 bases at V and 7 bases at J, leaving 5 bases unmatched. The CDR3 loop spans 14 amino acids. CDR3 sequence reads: CASSTGTSANEQFF. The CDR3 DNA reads TGTGCCAGCAGCACCGGGACTAGCGCAAATGAGCAGTTCTTC.

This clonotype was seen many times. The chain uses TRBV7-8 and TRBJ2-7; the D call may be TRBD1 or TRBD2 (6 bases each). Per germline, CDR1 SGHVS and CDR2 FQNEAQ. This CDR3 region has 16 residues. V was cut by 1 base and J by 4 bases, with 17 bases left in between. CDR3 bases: TGTGCCAGCAGCTTAGTCGGAGGGACACCTTATTACGAGCAGTACTTC. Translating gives CASSLVGGTPYYEQYF.

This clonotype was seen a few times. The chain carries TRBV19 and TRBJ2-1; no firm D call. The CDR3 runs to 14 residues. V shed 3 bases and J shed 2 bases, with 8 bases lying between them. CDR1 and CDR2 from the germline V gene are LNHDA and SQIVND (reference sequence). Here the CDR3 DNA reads TGTGCCAGTAGTATGCCGGACGCCTACAATGAGCAGTTCTTC. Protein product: CASSMPDAYNEQFF.

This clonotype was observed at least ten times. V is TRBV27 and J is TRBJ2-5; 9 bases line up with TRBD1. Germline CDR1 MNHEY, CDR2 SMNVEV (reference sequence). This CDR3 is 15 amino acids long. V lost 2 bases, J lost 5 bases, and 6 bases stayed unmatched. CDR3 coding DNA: TGTGCCAGCAGTTTACTGGGGACAGGGTGGGAGACCCAGTACTTC. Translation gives CASSLLGTGWETQYF.

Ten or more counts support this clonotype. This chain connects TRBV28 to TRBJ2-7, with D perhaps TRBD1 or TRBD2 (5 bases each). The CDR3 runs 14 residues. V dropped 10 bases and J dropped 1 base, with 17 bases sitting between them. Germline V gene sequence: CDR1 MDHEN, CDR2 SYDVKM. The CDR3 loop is CATSERGRSYEQYF. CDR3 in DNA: TGTGCCACCTCAGAGAGGGGTCGTTCCTACGAGCAGTACTTC.